A selection of T cell receptor beta chains follows, all from one sample in a study of T-cell reconstitution after alpha-beta-depleted transplantation in children. MiXCR, applied by TCRdb to the PCR reads, yields one record per CDR3 protein. The data contain around 72,000 distinct CDR3 sequences, approximately 4.4% of them singletons. Sequencing was performed on PBMCs, mostly from graft donor cells, taken 180 days after TCRalphabeta/CD19-depleted stem cell transplant. The origin of the receptors is a boy under two years old who had a stem cell transplant for acute myeloid leukemia, so the T cells may come from the graft donor. The CDR3 runs from the conserved cysteine through the conserved F or W. A D gene is named only where the DNA matches it firmly.

V gene: TRBV6-2/TRBV6-3; D gene: -; CDR3 protein: CASSRARNEQHF
V gene: TRBV10-3; D gene: -; CDR3 protein: CAISERGTQETQYF
V gene: TRBV29-1; D gene: TRBD1; CDR3 protein: CSVDVTGTIYNEQFF
V gene: TRBV7-9; D gene: -; CDR3 protein: CASSLRGYEQYF
V gene: TRBV20-1; D gene: TRBD2; CDR3 protein: CSARSSWGGGANEQFF
V gene: TRBV6-5; D gene: TRBD1; CDR3 protein: CASSYLKTGAAFF
V gene: TRBV7-2; D gene: -; CDR3 protein: CASSLGGSLLTEAFF
V gene: TRBV29-1; D gene: TRBD1; CDR3 protein: CSVWDRGRETQYF
V gene: TRBV7-3; D gene: -; CDR3 protein: CASSLTRQFGNTEAFF
V gene: TRBV24-1; D gene: -; CDR3 protein: CATSDLVNEQFF
V gene: TRBV4-3; D gene: -; CDR3 protein: CASSQDQGYEQYF
V gene: TRBV12-3/TRBV12-4; D gene: TRBD1; CDR3 protein: CASSLGTGVVNEQFF
V gene: TRBV11-1; D gene: -; CDR3 protein: CASSSTTVAPSSYNEQFF
V gene: TRBV7-2; D gene: -; CDR3 protein: CASSSVMRGGELFF
V gene: TRBV20-1; D gene: -; CDR3 protein: CSARRIYRDQETQYF
V gene: TRBV19; D gene: -; CDR3 protein: CASSRTRAAEQYF
V gene: TRBV20-1; D gene: -; CDR3 protein: CSATAVTGEQYF
V gene: TRBV4-1; D gene: -; CDR3 protein: CASSHRGGQETQYF
V gene: TRBV2; D gene: -; CDR3 protein: CASSDPDSGANVLTF
V gene: TRBV5-1; D gene: -; CDR3 protein: CASSLQTDTEAFF
V gene: TRBV20-1; D gene: -; CDR3 protein: CSASISGWRSPLHF
V gene: TRBV7-3; D gene: -; CDR3 protein: CASSLNGGSYNEQFF
V gene: TRBV20-1; D gene: TRBD2; CDR3 protein: CSARGLAGFQETQYF
V gene: TRBV7-9; D gene: -; CDR3 protein: CASSLEAPVGSLHF
V gene: TRBV12-3/TRBV12-4; D gene: -; CDR3 protein: CASSTGGDGYTF
V gene: TRBV12-3/TRBV12-4; D gene: -; CDR3 protein: CASSFGAGTEAFF
V gene: TRBV20-1; D gene: TRBD2; CDR3 protein: CSARPPGRGRLETQYF
V gene: TRBV5-5; D gene: -; CDR3 protein: CASSGRDSEETQYF
V gene: TRBV30; D gene: -; CDR3 protein: CAYRGQSYNSPLHF
V gene: TRBV24-1; D gene: -; CDR3 protein: CATGGASTDTQYF
V gene: TRBV27; D gene: TRBD2; CDR3 protein: CASSVRSGEYTGELFF
V gene: TRBV6-2/TRBV6-3; D gene: -; CDR3 protein: CASSYRTPRGETQYF
V gene: TRBV4-2; D gene: -; CDR3 protein: CASSQDRRGDQPQHF
V gene: TRBV24-1; D gene: TRBD1; CDR3 protein: CATSDVGTDSTDTQYF
V gene: TRBV5-1; D gene: -; CDR3 protein: CASSLAAGRDTQYF
V gene: TRBV12-3/TRBV12-4; D gene: TRBD2; CDR3 protein: CASTLSGGLSTDTQYF
V gene: TRBV7-6; D gene: -; CDR3 protein: CASSGRASNEQFF
V gene: TRBV5-4; D gene: -; CDR3 protein: CASSSLESNEQFF
V gene: TRBV9; D gene: -; CDR3 protein: CASSVGRVGTDTQYF
V gene: TRBV18; D gene: TRBD1; CDR3 protein: CASSPGQLETQYF
V gene: TRBV25-1; D gene: -; CDR3 protein: CASMGQPQHF
V gene: TRBV5-8; D gene: -; CDR3 protein: CACCFPHGARGDTQYF
V gene: TRBV5-1; D gene: -; CDR3 protein: CASSLDRLNNEQFF
V gene: TRBV3-1; D gene: -; CDR3 protein: CASSQAYTDTQYF
V gene: TRBV4-3; D gene: TRBD1; CDR3 protein: CASASSSAQGASGELFF
V gene: TRBV28; D gene: -; CDR3 protein: CASSLGHHGPGDTQYF
V gene: TRBV6-5; D gene: TRBD1; CDR3 protein: CASSYGFPGQGNYGYTF
V gene: TRBV18; D gene: -; CDR3 protein: CASSPTGLTEAFF
V gene: TRBV3-1; D gene: -; CDR3 protein: CASCKDWRDGSTDTQYF
V gene: TRBV12-3/TRBV12-4; D gene: TRBD2; CDR3 protein: CASSPPTSGVTTDTQYF
V gene: TRBV4-1; D gene: TRBD1; CDR3 protein: CASSHTTGAYNSPLHF
V gene: TRBV30; D gene: -; CDR3 protein: CAWSPRDTQYF
V gene: TRBV20-1; D gene: TRBD1; CDR3 protein: CSAIYAGTGVLDTQYF